This TCR beta chain is drawn from a study of T-cell memory formation after mild COVID-19. Background on the study: TCR clusters were largely donor specific.

Germline CDR1 is MDHEN and CDR2 is SYDVKM. V shed 6 bases and J 0 bases; nucleotides not matched to a gene: 6. The length of the CDR3 is 15 residues. After 5'RACE with constant-segment primers, TCR alpha and TCR beta cDNA libraries carrying sample barcodes and UMIs were obtained. MiXCR was run by TCRdb on the 5' RACE reads, yielding one entry per CDR3 protein. Of 360,000 or so distinct CDR3 sequences detected, around 28% appear once; the ten largest clones hold roughly 14%. Study-level points and caveats: Proof of SARS-CoV-2 specificity was absent for the second-wave clones that crested on day 37. Clones shrinking from day 15 to 85 showed even CD4/CD8 mixes; later expanders tilted CD4+.

In its sample, this clonotype was seen a few times. Antigen: not known. Source material: PBMCs or a T cell subset sorted from them (not recorded which). The gene calls are TRBV28 and TRBJ2-7; TRBD1 matches at 9 bases. The receptor's source is an adult woman who had mild COVID-19 (a few samples of this study predate the infection). Cell type and time point are not known. CDR3 bases: TGTGCCAGCAGCTTCCCGGGACAGGGCTCCTACGAGCAGTACTTC. This encodes CASSFPGQGSYEQYF. Variable domain in full (rest from reference TRBV28 and TRBJ2-7): DVKVTQSSRYLVKRTGEKVFLECVQDMDHENMFWYRQDPGLGLRLIYFSYDVKMKEKGDIPEGYSVSREKKERFSLILESASTNQTSMYLCASSFPGQGSYEQYFGPGTRLTVT.